This T cell receptor beta chain came from a study of cytomegalovirus exposure and HLA in healthy donors. The overall study: Both the approximately 130 validation repertoires and the 600 to 750 first-cohort repertoires used the same platform, as reported by a later analysis.

The data were produced by immunoSEQ multiplex PCR, yet TCRdb's version contains in-frame clones alone and is incomplete. The data contain roughly 90,000 clones, about 85% of them singletons. Study conclusions and caveats: In vitro confirmation showed a few CMV-associated chains to be CMV antigen specific. The classifier, whose performance was assessed in both the original and validation cohorts, reportedly diagnosed cytomegalovirus status with high specificity and sensitivity. Altogether, more than 150 TCR beta chains were recorded as cytomegalovirus-associated.

This CDR3 comprises 14 residues. Trimming at V came to 3 bases and at J to 8 bases, leaving 7 bases not matched to a gene. Per the germline V gene, CDR1 is MNHNS and CDR2 is SASEGT. Of note for this clone: Its specificity is not known.

V and J are TRBV6-1 and TRBJ1-5; TRBD1 agrees at 7 bases. Sequencing was done on a sample of PBMCs. The clonotype was recovered from a man between 18 and 35 years old in good health and CMV-seropositive. CDR3 in amino acids: CASSDGQAPEPQHF. The CDR3 region has the DNA TGTGCCAGCAGTGACGGACAGGCGCCGGAGCCCCAGCATTTT.